This T cell receptor (beta chain) was captured by sequencing in a study of blood T cells in healthy people across ages. Study results and caveats: Calculation of diversity from one million T cells yielded estimates considered to be underestimates. No one knew whether donors had CMV, which possibly confounded expanded clonotype changes. Long-lived and aged donors differed, with more naive CD4+ cells and higher diversity in the long-lived.

For the second PCR, which ran for 7 to 11 cycles, a sample-barcoded 5' primer and a J-beta primer mix were used. TCRdb used MiXCR to reprocess the 5' RACE reads, holding one entry per CDR3 protein. This table holds around 1,900,000 distinct CDR3 sequences, more than 35% found once. About this clonotype: What it recognizes is unknown.

The sequence came from a human donor in good health. What was sequenced was blood.

The CDR3 spells CASSQPSRGEDTQYF. For the CDR3, the DNA is TGTGCCAGCAGCCAACCTAGTAGAGGGGAAGATACGCAGTATTTT. This rearrangement joins TRBV4-2 to TRBJ2-3; the D gene could be TRBD1 or TRBD2 (5 bases each). V was pared by 2 bases and J by 5 bases, with 14 bases between. The germline V gene encodes CDR1 LGHNA and CDR2 YNFKEQ. The CDR3 runs 15 residues.